A single sample is the source of the 31 T cell receptor beta chains below, sequenced in a study of blood T cells in healthy people across ages. Primed by a sample-barcoded 5' primer and a J-beta primer mix, a second PCR proceeded for about 7 to 11 cycles. TCRdb called the 5' RACE reads again in MiXCR, with one record for every CDR3 protein. The sample lists around 2 million distinct CDR3 sequences, roughly 43% occurring once. The sequenced sample was blood. All receptors derive from a human donor in good health.

The V call is TRBV20-1, the J call TRBJ2-7; D ambiguous. Germline-derived CDR1 and CDR2 are DFQATT and SNEGSKA (reference sequence). The germline V and J ends were trimmed by 3 bases and 1 base, with 13 bases remaining between them. The CDR3 has 14 residues. CDR3: CSASLYGSSYEQYF. DNA for the CDR3: TGCAGTGCTAGCCTCTACGGATCTTCCTACGAGCAGTACTTC.

This clonotype has only one observation. The rearrangement links TRBV29-1 to TRBJ2-1; D is undetermined. This CDR3 has 14 amino acids. The germline gives CDR1 SQVTM, CDR2 ANQGSEA. Trimming stripped 4 bases from V and 4 bases from J, with 14 bases between. The CDR3 loop reads CSVVVHSAYNEQFF. CDR3 DNA sequence: TGCAGCGTTGTGGTACATTCTGCGTACAATGAGCAGTTCTTC.

CDR3 sequence: CASSRATGTESYGYTF. The CDR3, as DNA: TGTGCCAGCAGCCGCGCAACCGGGACAGAGTCCTATGGCTACACCTTC. This rearrangement joins TRBV4-2 to TRBJ1-2, with 7 bases that match TRBD1. V shed 4 bases and J 4 bases; nucleotides not matched to a gene: 12. Germline CDR1 reads LGHNA; CDR2 reads YNFKEQ. The CDR3 covers 16 residues.

The gene calls are TRBV9 and TRBJ2-1; 13 bases map to TRBD2. The germline V gene encodes CDR1 SGDLS and CDR2 YYNGEE. V was clipped by 0 bases and J by 2 bases; unmatched bases: 5. This CDR3 spans 18 amino acids. The CDR3 is CASSVGRLAGGPYNEQFF. CDR3 nucleotides: TGTGCCAGCAGCGTAGGGAGACTAGCGGGGGGCCCCTACAATGAGCAGTTCTTC.

The chain joins TRBV30 to TRBJ1-2; possibly TRBD1 for D (5 bases). This CDR3 spans 13 amino acids. The V end lost 0 bases, the J end lost 11 bases, and 16 bases lay between the germline ends. CDR1 GTSNPN and CDR2 SVGIG come from the germline V gene (reference sequence). The CDR3 DNA is TGTGCCTGGAGTGTAGGGGCCGGACGGTTGTACACCTTC. Translating gives CAWSVGAGRLYTF.

Comments on this clonotype: One junction end disagrees with the germline gene, perhaps due to a read error. V usage is TRBV4-3 and J usage is TRBJ2-2; weak D call: TRBD2 (5 bases). Germline V gene sequence: CDR1 LGHNA, CDR2 YSLEER. The length of the CDR3 is 15 residues. CDR3: CASSQEMGGDGERFF. The CDR3 nucleotides are TGCGCCAGCAGCCAAGAAATGGGCGGCGACGGGGAGCGGTTTTTT.

In its sample, this clonotype was seen a few times. The chain employs TRBV29-1 and TRBJ2-5; the D is unclear. Germline-derived CDR1 and CDR2 are SQVTM and ANQGSEA. This CDR3 spans 15 amino acids. V was trimmed by 0 bases and J by 2 bases, leaving 13 bases between them. CDR3 nucleotides: TGCAGCGTTGAAGAATCTAGGGTCGTACAAGAGACCCAGTACTTC. Translation gives CSVEESRVVQETQYF.

The chain links TRBV14 to TRBJ2-3; 11 nucleotides agree with TRBD2. The CDR3 extends over 15 amino acids. V gave up 5 bases and J gave up 5 bases; unmatched junction bases: 6. CDR1 and CDR2 from the germline V gene are SGHDN and FVKESK. This chain's CDR3 is CASSKLAGVKDTQYF. Here the CDR3 DNA reads TGTGCCAGCAGCAAACTAGCGGGGGTAAAAGATACGCAGTATTTT.

In its sample, this clonotype was seen a few times. The genes are TRBV30 and TRBJ2-7, with D uncertain. The CDR3 extends over 11 amino acids. Germline values: CDR1 GTSNPN, CDR2 SVGIG (reference sequence). The V gene lost 4 bases and the J gene lost 3 bases, with 7 bases spanning the gap. CDR3 nucleotides: TGTGCCTGGAATACTCACTACGAGCAGTACTTC. Amino acids: CAWNTHYEQYF.

This clonotype occurred a few times. J is TRBJ1-4 and V is TRBV6-6; D possibly corresponds to TRBD1 (6 bases). Germline V gene data show CDR1 as MNHNY and CDR2 as SVGAGI (reference sequence). The germline V and J ends were trimmed by 6 bases and 3 bases, with 17 bases remaining between them. This CDR3 is 16 amino acids long. CDR3 bases: TGTGCCAGCAGGCTAACCGAGGGGGGCCCTAATGAAAAACTGTTTTTT. As protein: CASRLTEGGPNEKLFF.

The chain carries TRBV20-1 and TRBJ2-1; 11 bases line up with TRBD2. CDR1 and CDR2 from the germline V gene are DFQATT and SNEGSKA (reference sequence). Trimming cost V 3 bases and J 7 bases; bases outside gene matches: 17. The CDR3 is 18 amino acids. This CDR3 is CSASRQMYLAGGLNEQFF. The CDR3 coding sequence is TGCAGTGCTAGCCGACAAATGTATTTAGCGGGGGGGCTAAATGAGCAGTTCTTC.

The rearrangement uses TRBV19 and TRBJ1-1; weak D call: TRBD1 (5 bases). The CDR3 has 15 amino acids. V lost 5 bases and J 0 bases, leaving 13 bases between the germline ends. The germline gives CDR1 LNHDA, CDR2 SQIVND (reference sequence). This chain's CDR3 is CASSGAGRLNTEAFF. The CDR3 DNA reads as TGTGCCAGTAGTGGAGCGGGACGGCTGAACACTGAAGCTTTCTTT.

This clonotype was picked up a small number of times. CDR3 nucleotide sequence: TGTGCCAGCAGCGCGGGACTAGCGGGGGGATTACAAGATACGCAGTATTTT. This gives the protein CASSAGLAGGLQDTQYF. J is TRBJ2-3 and V is TRBV7-3; 15 bases are shared with TRBD2. The CDR3 has 17 residues. V shed 5 bases, J shed 5 bases, and the junction held 8 bases outside the gene matches. Germline-derived CDR1 and CDR2 are SGHTA and FQGTGA.

The V call is TRBV10-3, the J call TRBJ2-3; D possibly matches TRBD1 or TRBD2 (6 bases each). CDR3 length equals 14 residues. Trimming took 3 bases from V and 2 from J, leaving 9 bases between them. Germline CDR1 and CDR2: ENHRY and SYGVKD. CDR3 nucleotide sequence: TGTGCCATCAGTGACGGGGGCGACACAGATACGCAGTATTTT. Translation gives CAISDGGDTDTQYF.

As regards this clonotype: In this CDR3 the conserved last residue, phenylalanine or tryptophan, is missing, so a read error is likely. This sequence joins TRBV20-1 and TRBJ2-4; maybe TRBD1 (6 bases). The tail of the sequence fits TRBJ2-7 better, so the J call may be wrong. Germline CDR1 reads DFQATT; CDR2 reads SNEGSKA (reference sequence). The CDR3 is 15 amino acids. The CDR3 DNA sequence: TGCAGTGCTAGTAAGGCAGGGGTCCCTCTAGACGAGCAGTACCTC. It is translated as CSASKAGVPLDEQYL.

In this sample, this clonotype turned up a few times. The rearrangement uses TRBV5-1 and TRBJ2-3, with a possible D match to TRBD2 (5 bases). Germline V gene lookup returns CDR1 SGHRS and CDR2 YFSETQ. CDR3 size: 14 residues. Trimming removed 3 bases from V and 4 bases from J, with 12 bases in between. The CDR3 region is CASSYNPGSDTQYF. CDR3 nucleotides: TGCGCCAGCAGCTATAACCCGGGGTCAGATACGCAGTATTTT.

For this clonotype: A much more abundant neighbour one base away suggests this may be a read error. The rearrangement links TRBV6-4 to TRBJ2-3, with 8 positions matching TRBD2. CDR3 length: 15 amino acids. The germline CDR1 and CDR2 sequences are MRHNA and SNTAGT. CDR3 nucleotide sequence: TGTGCCAGCAGTGACTCGACTAGCGCCACAGGTACGCAGTATTTT. Translated, it gives CASSDSTSATGTQYF.

This chain joins TRBV7-2 and TRBJ2-7; D tentatively fits TRBD1 or TRBD2 (5 bases each). Germline assignment: CDR1 SGHTA and CDR2 FQGNSA. V lost 4 bases, J lost 4 bases, and 17 bases lay in between. The CDR3 runs 15 residues. CDR3: CASSSGLGGFYEQYF. DNA for the CDR3: TGTGCCAGCAGCTCGGGCCTTGGGGGATTTTACGAGCAGTACTTC.

CDR3 region: CSVEVTSRNEQFF. The DNA of the CDR3 is TGCAGCGTTGAAGTAACTAGCCGCAATGAGCAGTTCTTC. V gene TRBV29-1 combines with J gene TRBJ2-1; the D gene is possibly TRBD2 (6 bases). The CDR3 is 13 amino acids. V was pared by 1 base and J by 6 bases, with 10 bases between. Germline lookup yields CDR1 SQVTM and CDR2 ANQGSEA.

This sequence joins TRBV20-1 and TRBJ1-2, with 8 bases aligning to TRBD1. Trimming removed 4 bases from V and 1 base from J; junction bases left unmatched: 5. The germline V gene has CDR1 DFQATT and CDR2 SNEGSKA (reference sequence). The CDR3 totals 14 residues. CDR3 nucleotides: TGCAGTGCTACCCGGACAGGGTTTAACTATGGCTACACCTTC. Residues: CSATRTGFNYGYTF.

The chain couples TRBV29-1 to TRBJ1-1, with TRBD1 matching 7 bases. CDR3 length: 14 amino acids. Per germline, CDR1 SQVTM and CDR2 ANQGSEA. Unmatched junction bases numbered 14, after V lost 7 bases and J lost 6 bases. The CDR3 nucleotides are TGCAGCGCCCGCGGGAGGGGGCTTGGTGCTGAAGCTTTCTTT. It translates to CSARGRGLGAEAFF. Full variable domain (remainder filled in from reference TRBV29-1 and TRBJ1-1): SAVISQKPSRDICQRGTSLTIQCQVDSQVTMMFWYRQQPGQSLTLIATANQGSEATYESGFVIDKFPISRPNLTFSTLTVSNMSPEDSSIYLCSARGRGLGAEAFFGQGTRLTVV.

Points on this clonotype: At one end, the junction sequence differs from germline, possibly due to a read error. The V call is TRBV5-1, the J call TRBJ1-6; perhaps TRBD1 as D (5 bases). Per the germline V gene, CDR1 is SGHRS and CDR2 is YFSETQ. CDR3 length equals 17 residues. CDR3 bases: TGCGCCGGCAGCTTGGGACCGGAGAGCTCCTATAATTCACCCCTCCACTTT. It codes for CAGSLGPESSYNSPLHF.

The V call is TRBV5-1, the J call TRBJ1-2; the D gene is possibly TRBD1 (5 bases). The CDR3 spans 17 residues. Germline CDR1 reads SGHRS; CDR2 reads YFSETQ. Trimming pared 0 bases from V and 4 bases from J, leaving 19 bases between. CDR3 coding DNA: TGCGCCAGCAGCTTGGTGGGGTCAGGGTCGTTTGTCTATGGCTACACCTTC. This gives the protein CASSLVGSGSFVYGYTF.

The chain joins TRBV20-1 to TRBJ2-1; 10 bases match TRBD2. The trim removed 0 bases at V and 3 bases at J, leaving 8 bases unmatched. CDR3 length: 17 amino acids. The V gene's germline CDR1 is DFQATT and CDR2 SNEGSKA (reference sequence). DNA for the CDR3: TGCAGTGCTAGAGATATCACTAGCGGGGAGTTCTACAATGAGCAGTTCTTC. This gives the protein CSARDITSGEFYNEQFF.

The table lists this clonotype with many counts. The rearrangement joins TRBV7-2 to TRBJ2-3; no firm D call. V lost 3 bases and J 0 bases, leaving 7 bases between the germline ends. CDR3 length: 14 amino acids. The V gene's germline CDR1 is SGHTA and CDR2 FQGNSA. The chain's CDR3 is CASSFSPSTDTQYF. CDR3 DNA: TGTGCCAGCAGCTTCTCCCCTAGCACAGATACGCAGTATTTT.

The rearrangement joins TRBV6-6 to TRBJ2-3; 12 nucleotides align to TRBD2. V lost 6 bases, J lost 4 bases, and 8 bases stayed unmatched. Germline assignment: CDR1 MNHNY and CDR2 SVGAGI (reference sequence). The CDR3 has 16 amino acids. The CDR3: CASSPRLAGASDTQYF. The CDR3 DNA is TGTGCCAGCAGCCCGAGACTAGCGGGGGCCTCAGATACGCAGTATTTT.

The V call is TRBV24-1, the J call TRBJ1-2; TRBD1 is a possible D gene (6 bases). The germline CDR1 and CDR2 sequences are KGHDR and SFDVKD. V was trimmed by 3 bases and J by 4 bases, leaving 14 bases between them. The CDR3 has 15 amino acids. This CDR3 is CATSDDRLGAYGYTF. CDR3 sequence (DNA): TGTGCCACCAGTGATGACAGGCTGGGGGCCTATGGCTACACCTTC.

This clonotype was detected only a few times. The chain recombines TRBV15 with TRBJ2-7; D ambiguous. The V gene's germline CDR1 is LNHNV and CDR2 YYDKDF (reference sequence). V was clipped by 0 bases and J by 2 bases, with 5 bases between them. This CDR3 comprises 13 residues. For the CDR3, the DNA is TGTGCCACCAGCAGAGATAGACCCTACGAGCAGTACTTC. Translating gives CATSRDRPYEQYF.

The V gene is TRBV7-8, the J gene TRBJ1-5, with D perhaps TRBD1 (6 bases). This CDR3 is 16 amino acids long. Germline-derived CDR1 and CDR2 are SGHVS and FQNEAQ. The V end was cut by 1 base, the J end by 4 bases, with 14 bases between. CDR3 nucleotides: TGTGCCAGCAGCTTAGTCGTTGGGGGGGCGAATCAGCCCCAGCATTTT. Translating it yields CASSLVVGGANQPQHF.

This chain joins TRBV12-3 or TRBV12-4 and TRBJ1-2, with 7 bases matching TRBD1. V shed 5 bases and J 6 bases; nucleotides not matched to a gene: 9. This CDR3 has 14 residues. The CDR3 reads CASSTQGRLDGYTF. CDR3 DNA: TGTGCCAGCAGTACACAGGGGAGGCTGGATGGCTACACCTTC.

In this sample, this clonotype turned up a few times. The chain uses TRBV7-9 and TRBJ1-4, with D possibly matching TRBD1 (6 bases). Germline V gene sequence: CDR1 SEHNR, CDR2 FQNEAQ (reference sequence). The germline V and J ends were trimmed by 2 bases and 3 bases, with 13 bases remaining between them. CDR3 size: 16 residues. CDR3 bases: TGTGCCAGCAGCTTATTGTCGGGACACCCTAATGAAAAACTGTTTTTT. It yields the protein CASSLLSGHPNEKLFF.